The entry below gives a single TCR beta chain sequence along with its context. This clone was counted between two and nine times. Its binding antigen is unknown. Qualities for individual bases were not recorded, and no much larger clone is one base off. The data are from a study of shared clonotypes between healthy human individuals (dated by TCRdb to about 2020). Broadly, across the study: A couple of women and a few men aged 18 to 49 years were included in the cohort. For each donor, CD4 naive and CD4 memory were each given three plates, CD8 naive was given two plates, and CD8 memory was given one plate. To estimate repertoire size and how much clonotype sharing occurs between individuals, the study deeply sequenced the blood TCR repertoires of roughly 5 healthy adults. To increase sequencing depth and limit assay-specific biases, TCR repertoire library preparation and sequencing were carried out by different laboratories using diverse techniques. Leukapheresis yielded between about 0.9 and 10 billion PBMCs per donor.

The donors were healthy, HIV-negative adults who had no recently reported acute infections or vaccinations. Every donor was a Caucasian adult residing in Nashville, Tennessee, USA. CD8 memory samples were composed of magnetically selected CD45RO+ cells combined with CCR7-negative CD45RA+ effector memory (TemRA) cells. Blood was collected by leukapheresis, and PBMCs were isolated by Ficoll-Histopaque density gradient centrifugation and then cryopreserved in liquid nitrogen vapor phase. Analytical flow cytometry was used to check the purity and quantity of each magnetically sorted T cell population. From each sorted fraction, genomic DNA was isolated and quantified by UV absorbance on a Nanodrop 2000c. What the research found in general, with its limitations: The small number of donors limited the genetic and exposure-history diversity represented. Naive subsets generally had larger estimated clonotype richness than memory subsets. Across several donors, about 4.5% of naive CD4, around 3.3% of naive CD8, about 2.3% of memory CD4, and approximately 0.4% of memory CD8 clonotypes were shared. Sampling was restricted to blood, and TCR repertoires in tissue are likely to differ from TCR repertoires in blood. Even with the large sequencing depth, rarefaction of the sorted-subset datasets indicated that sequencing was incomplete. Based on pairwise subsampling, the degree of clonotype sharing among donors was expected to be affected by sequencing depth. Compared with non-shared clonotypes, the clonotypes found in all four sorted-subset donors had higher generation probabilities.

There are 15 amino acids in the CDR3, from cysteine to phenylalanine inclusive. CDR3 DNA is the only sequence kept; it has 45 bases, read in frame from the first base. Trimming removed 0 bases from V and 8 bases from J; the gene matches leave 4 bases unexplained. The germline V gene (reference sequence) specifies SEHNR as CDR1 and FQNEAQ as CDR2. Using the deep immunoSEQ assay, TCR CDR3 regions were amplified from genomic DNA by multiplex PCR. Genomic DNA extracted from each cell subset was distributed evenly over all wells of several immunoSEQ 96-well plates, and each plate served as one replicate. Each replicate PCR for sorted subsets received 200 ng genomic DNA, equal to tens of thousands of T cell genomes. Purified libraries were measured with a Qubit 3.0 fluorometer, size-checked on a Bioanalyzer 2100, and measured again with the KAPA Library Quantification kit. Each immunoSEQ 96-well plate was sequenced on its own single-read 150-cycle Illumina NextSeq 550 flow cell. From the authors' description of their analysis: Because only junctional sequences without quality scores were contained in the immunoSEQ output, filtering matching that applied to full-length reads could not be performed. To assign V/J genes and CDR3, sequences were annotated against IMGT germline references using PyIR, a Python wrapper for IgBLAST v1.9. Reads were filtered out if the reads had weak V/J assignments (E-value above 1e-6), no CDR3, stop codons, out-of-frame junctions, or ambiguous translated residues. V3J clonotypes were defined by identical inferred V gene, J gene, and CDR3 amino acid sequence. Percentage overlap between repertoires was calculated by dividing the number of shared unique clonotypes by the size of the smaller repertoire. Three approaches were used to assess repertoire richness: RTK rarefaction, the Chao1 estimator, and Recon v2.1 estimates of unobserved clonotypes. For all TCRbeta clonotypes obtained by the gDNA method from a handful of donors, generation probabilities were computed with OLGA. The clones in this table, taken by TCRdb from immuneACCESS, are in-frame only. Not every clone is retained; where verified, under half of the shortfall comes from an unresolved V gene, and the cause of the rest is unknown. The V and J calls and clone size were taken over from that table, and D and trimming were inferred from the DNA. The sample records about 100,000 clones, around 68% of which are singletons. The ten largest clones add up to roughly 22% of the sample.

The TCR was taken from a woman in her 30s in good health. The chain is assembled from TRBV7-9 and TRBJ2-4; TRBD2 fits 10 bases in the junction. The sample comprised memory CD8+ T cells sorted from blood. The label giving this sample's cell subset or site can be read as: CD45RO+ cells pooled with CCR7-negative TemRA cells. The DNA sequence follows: TGTGCCAGCAGCTTAGCGGAGGGACTAGCGCACATTCAGTACTTC. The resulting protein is CASSLAEGLAHIQYF. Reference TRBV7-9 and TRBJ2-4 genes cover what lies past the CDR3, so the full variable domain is DTGVSQNPRHKITKRGQNVTFRCDPISEHNRLYWYRQTLGQGPEFLTYFQNEAQLEKSRLLSDRFSAERPKGSFSTLEIQRTEQGDSAMYLCASSLAEGLAHIQYFGAGTRLSVL.